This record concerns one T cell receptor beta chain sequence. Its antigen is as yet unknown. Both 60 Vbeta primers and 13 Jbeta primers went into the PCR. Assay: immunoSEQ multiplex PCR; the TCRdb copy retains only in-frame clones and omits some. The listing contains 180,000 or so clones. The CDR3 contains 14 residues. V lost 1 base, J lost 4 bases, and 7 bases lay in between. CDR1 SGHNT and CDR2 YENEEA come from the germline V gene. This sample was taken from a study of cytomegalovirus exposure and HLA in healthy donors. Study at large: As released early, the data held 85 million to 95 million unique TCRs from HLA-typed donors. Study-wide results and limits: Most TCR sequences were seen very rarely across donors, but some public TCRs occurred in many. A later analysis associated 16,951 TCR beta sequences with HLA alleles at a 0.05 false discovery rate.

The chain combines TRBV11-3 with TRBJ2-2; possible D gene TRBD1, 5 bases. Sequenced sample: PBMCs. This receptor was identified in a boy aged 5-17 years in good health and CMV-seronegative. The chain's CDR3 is CASSLVQGTGELFF. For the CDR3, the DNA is TGTGCCAGCAGCTTAGTTCAGGGCACCGGGGAGCTGTTTTTT.